This T cell receptor beta chain is drawn from a study of shared clonotypes between healthy human individuals. For the study at large: A couple of women and a few men aged 18 to 49 served as donors. The study used three CD4 naive, three CD4 memory, two CD8 naive and one CD8 memory plate per donor. Study findings and constraints: The generation probabilities recorded for non-shared clonotypes fell below those of clonotypes shared by all four donors. Sharing across four donors was highest in naive CD4 (around 5%) and lowest in memory CD8 (around 0.4%).

Terminally differentiated effector memory CD45RA+ cells were left out of the naive CD8 fraction, which was CD45RO-negative and positively selected for CCR7. TCRdb keeps only in-frame clones here, not all; method: immunoSEQ multiplex PCR. This table has about 2.1 million clones, just over 90% appearing once. Germline V lookup: CDR1 SGHRS, CDR2 YFSETQ. The germline V and J ends were trimmed by 3 bases and 2 bases, with 9 bases remaining between them. The CDR3 length is 13 residues. As to this clone: What it binds is unknown.

The chain couples TRBV5-1 to TRBJ2-7, with D possibly being TRBD2 (6 bases). The clonotype originates from a man younger than 30 in good health. Some clones in this sample may be carry-over from other donors' samples. The sequenced material came from naive CD8+ T cells from PBMCs. Here the CDR3 reads CASSYSGTYEQYF. The CDR3 DNA is TGCGCCAGCAGCTATAGCGGTACCTACGAGCAGTACTTC.